This T cell receptor (beta chain) is from a study of sequential checkpoint blockade in melanoma. Looking at the study overall: Patients were randomized 1:1 to nivolumab-then-ipilimumab or ipilimumab-then-nivolumab first-line.

The treatment is: randomized to nivolumab then ipilimumab (arm A) or the reverse (arm B). PBMC sorting kept live CD3+CD8+ cells without CD19 or CD56. The germline V gene has CDR1 MNHEY and CDR2 SMNVEV (reference sequence). Trimming removed 2 bases at V and 2 bases at J, with 10 bases between. The CDR3 sequence is 15 residues long. The method was immunoSEQ multiplex PCR; TCRdb's version includes in-frame clones alone and lacks a portion of them. The profile shows more than 35,000 clones, roughly 90% of them singletons. The clonotype comes from a human donor with melanoma. The V and J genes are TRBV27 and TRBJ2-1, with D perhaps TRBD2 (6 bases). The source material was CD8+ T cells sorted from blood (inferred from file names), sampled from a patient given nivolumab and ipilimumab in sequence. The CDR3 sequence is CASSLSGSAYNEQFF. Here the CDR3 DNA reads TGTGCCAGCAGTTTAAGCGGGTCCGCCTACAATGAGCAGTTCTTC.